This TCR beta chain emerged from a study of cytomegalovirus exposure and HLA in healthy donors. This clone was counted a few times. With 60 Vbeta and 13 Jbeta primers, the PCR was carried out. Clones were sequenced by immunoSEQ multiplex PCR, and TCRdb holds only the in-frame ones, with some missing. Of around 140,000 clones in the sample, approximately 8.9% were seen once. CDR1 is MRHNA and CDR2 is SNTAGT in the germline V gene. After removal of 9 bases from V and 0 bases from J, the junction contained 4 bases not matched to a gene. The CDR3 runs 14 residues. This sequence was found in a woman in her 40s in good health and CMV-seropositive. V usage is TRBV6-4 and J usage is TRBJ2-2, with 7 bases identical to TRBD2. The sample was PBMCs. CDR3 residues: CARTGTTNTGELFF. The CDR3 coding sequence is TGTGCCAGGACCGGGACTACGAACACCGGGGAGCTGTTTTTT.